The TCR beta chain under discussion was sequenced for a study of tissue T cells after allogeneic stem cell transplantation. Clones were read by immunoSEQ multiplex PCR, and TCRdb kept only the in-frame ones, dropping some. Of several thousand clones in the sample, about 44% were seen once. This clone was found a few times. Mouse names are used for the genes. Read sequence stops 1 residue before the CDR3 end, and the germline J gene provides the missing end. Looked up from germline, CDR1 is SNHLY and CDR2 is FYNGKV (reference sequence). There are 13 residues in the CDR3. J lost 5 bases, V lost 5 bases, and 2 bases had no gene match. Time point meaning: mouse harvest day 7 after allogeneic transplant. Each mouse received 10^7 T-cell-depleted marrow cells plus 10^6 splenic CD5+ T cells by tail vein. Tissues came from B6→BALB/c major-mismatch GVHD mice at day 7 or 14.

Sequencing was done on a sample of gut tissue. The gene calls are TRBV3 and TRBJ1-4, with 7 bases matching TRBD1. The receptor was derived from a female BALB/c mouse given C57BL/6 T cells with graft-versus-host disease after an allogeneic hematopoietic cell transplant. The CDR3 region is CASSQQGNERLFF. CDR3 DNA, as far as it was read: TGTGCCAGCAGCCAACAGGGGAACGAAAGATTATTT.